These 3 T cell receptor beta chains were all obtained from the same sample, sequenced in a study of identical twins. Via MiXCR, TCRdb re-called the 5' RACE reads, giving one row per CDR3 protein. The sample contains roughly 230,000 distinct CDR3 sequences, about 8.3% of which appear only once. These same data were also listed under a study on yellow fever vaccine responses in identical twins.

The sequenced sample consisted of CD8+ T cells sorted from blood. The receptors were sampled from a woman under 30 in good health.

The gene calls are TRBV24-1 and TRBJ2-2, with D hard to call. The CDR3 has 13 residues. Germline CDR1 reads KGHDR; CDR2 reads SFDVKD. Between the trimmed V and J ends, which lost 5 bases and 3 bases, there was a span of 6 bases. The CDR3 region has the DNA TGTGCCACCAGTGGTCGGTACACCGGGGAGCTGTTTTTT. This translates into CATSGRYTGELFF.

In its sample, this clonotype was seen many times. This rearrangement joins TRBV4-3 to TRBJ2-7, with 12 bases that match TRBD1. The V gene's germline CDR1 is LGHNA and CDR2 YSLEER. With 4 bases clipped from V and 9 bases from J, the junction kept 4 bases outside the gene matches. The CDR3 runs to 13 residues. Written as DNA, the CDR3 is TGCGCCAGCAGCCCGGGACAGGGGGCAAGGCAGTACTTC. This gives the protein CASSPGQGARQYF.

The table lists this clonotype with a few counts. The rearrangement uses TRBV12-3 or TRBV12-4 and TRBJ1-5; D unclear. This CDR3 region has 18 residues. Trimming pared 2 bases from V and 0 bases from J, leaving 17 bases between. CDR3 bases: TGTGCCAGCAGTTTAAGGGCAGGTCCCCTTAATAGCAATCAGCCCCAGCATTTT. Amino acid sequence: CASSLRAGPLNSNQPQHF.